The sequence of this T cell receptor (beta chain) was determined in a study of blood T cell repertoires in COVID-19. Study overall: Samples came from the United States, Italy and Spain, spanning acute and convalescent COVID-19. Nucleic acid was either cDNA or gDNA, and it came from T cells, B-cell-depleted T cells, or PBMCs.

Germline V gene data show CDR1 as LGHNT and CDR2 as FRNRAP. V gave up 2 bases and J gave up 8 bases, with 13 bases separating them. The CDR3 is made up of 14 amino acids. How the authors handled the data: Reference gene primer amplification gave nucleated cell count estimates. Profiling relied on immunoSEQ multiplex PCR, and the TCRdb table lists in-frame clones only, not all of them. Clone size and the V and J calls come from that table; the DNA yielded D and trimming. The sample shows hundreds of thousands of clones, around 91% of them seen only once. This TCR was sampled from a woman between 18 and 29 years old who had recovered from COVID-19. The chain uses TRBV12-5 and TRBJ2-1, with D hard to call. The source material was peripheral blood. CDR3 nucleotide sequence: TGTGCTAGTGGTTTGCCCGAAAATGGGCATGAGCAGTTCTTC. Its translation: CASGLPENGHEQFF.